This T cell receptor (beta chain) was identified during a study of identical twins. Study observations and caveats: Among out-of-frame alpha sequences shared by twins, low generation probability occurred in excess. The more abundant beta clonotypes in cord blood had fewer insertions, and memory repertoires did not show this.

Unique molecular identifiers were in the cDNA, with template-switch universal primer binding. MiXCR, applied by TCRdb to the 5' RACE reads, yields one record per CDR3 protein. The table has around 650,000 distinct CDR3 sequences, less than 9% seen once. This clonotype was counted at least ten times. The antigen is undetermined. This same sample was also part of a study on yellow fever vaccine responses in identical twins. That publication notes: After vaccination, twins' T cell response reportedly seemed partly convergent, partly personalized.

The specimen sequenced was PBMCs. The sequence derives from a woman aged 18-35 years in good health.

This CDR3 is CASRDSSGKYEQYF. DNA for the CDR3: TGTGCCAGCAGAGACTCTAGCGGAAAGTACGAGCAGTACTTC. The chain joins TRBV7-2 to TRBJ2-7, with 7 bases that match TRBD2. This CDR3 is 14 amino acids long. Germline-derived CDR1 and CDR2 are SGHTA and FQGNSA. V shed 6 bases, J shed 4 bases, and the junction held 9 bases outside the gene matches. Using reference TRBV7-2 and TRBJ2-7 for the parts outside the CDR3, the full variable domain is GAGVSQSPSNKVTEKGKDVELRCDPISGHTALYWYRQSLGQGLEFLIYFQGNSAPDKSGLPSDRFSAERTGGSVSTLTIQRTQQEDSAVYLCASRDSSGKYEQYFGPGTRLTVT.